This record concerns one T cell receptor beta chain sequence. Researchers took RNA transcripts and amplified TCR beta CDR3 regions from them. Second-round multiplex PCR came after a first-round RT-PCR that employed HTBI primers. TCRdb used MiXCR to reprocess the multiplex PCR reads, holding one entry per CDR3 protein. The repertoire includes fewer than 400,000 distinct CDR3 sequences, roughly 18% of them detected once, and 1.6% sits in the top ten. Other autoimmune diseases, uncontrolled infections, pregnancy or lactation led to the exclusion of patients. The sample comes from a study of Graves' ophthalmopathy and Graves' hyperthyroidism. Source material: peripheral blood. This sequence originates from a woman aged 18-29 years with Graves' ophthalmopathy.

The CDR3 nucleotides read TGTGCCACCAGTGATTTGAAGTGCTACGAGCAGTACTTC. Its translation: CATSDLKCYEQYF. This chain connects TRBV24-1 to TRBJ2-7; D not certain. In germline, CDR1 is KGHDR, CDR2 SFDVKD. With 0 bases removed from V and 3 bases from J, the gap between germline ends came to 5 bases. This CDR3 comprises 13 residues.